Included here is one T cell receptor beta chain sequence, with context. From germline, CDR1 is LNHDA and CDR2 SQIVND (reference sequence). The CDR3 is 14 amino acids. The V and J ends lost 8 bases and 0 bases respectively, with 11 bases between them. This sample is drawn from a study of T cell changes during pregnancy in multiple sclerosis. TCRdb keeps only in-frame clones here, not all; method: immunoSEQ multiplex PCR. The table has 17,000 or so clones, around 97% seen once. This clonotype originated in a female donor with multiple sclerosis, enrolled in a pregnancy study. Here the sequenced sample was peripheral blood, taken in the third trimester of pregnancy. The chain couples TRBV19 to TRBJ1-5; D might be TRBD1 (5 bases). CDR3 DNA sequence: TGTGCCAGTGGGGGGGAGAATAGCAATCAGCCCCAGCATTTT. Its protein is CASGGENSNQPQHF.